The rows below give T cell receptor beta chains drawn from one sample of a study of a mutant IDH1 vaccine in newly diagnosed glioma. The repertoire was sequenced with immunoSEQ multiplex PCR; TCRdb's copy has only in-frame clones and lacks some. The sample contains 30,000 to 40,000 clones, just under 85% of which appear only once. No cognate antigen is known for these TCRs. Source: PBMCs, taken from a glioma patient whose treatment included an IDH1 peptide vaccine. These receptors were obtained from a man aged 25-40 years with glioma. The CDR3 runs from the conserved cysteine through the conserved F or W. Fields, in order: V gene, clone size, J gene, D gene, CDR3 protein, CDR3 DNA. D genes are given only for firm matches. Size tells how often a clone was seen (once, few, many) or the class of an expanded clone, and some rows leave it out.

v_gene: TRBV29-1; abundance: .; j_gene: TRBJ2-5; d_gene: .; CDR3aa: CSVDNIRAETQYF; CDR3nt: TGCAGCGTTGATAATATCCGGGCGGAGACCCAGTACTTC
v_gene: TRBV15; abundance: .; j_gene: TRBJ2-2; d_gene: .; CDR3aa: CATSKDLVSDVTGELFF; CDR3nt: TGTGCCACCAGCAAAGATCTAGTGAGTGACGTCACCGGGGAGCTGTTTTTT
v_gene: TRBV19; abundance: .; j_gene: TRBJ1-2; d_gene: .; CDR3aa: CASTKLSQANYGYTF; CDR3nt: TGTGCCAGTACCAAGCTAAGCCAGGCTAACTATGGCTACACCTTC
v_gene: TRBV7-3; abundance: once; j_gene: TRBJ2-1; d_gene: .; CDR3aa: CASSPTPTGPNNEQFF; CDR3nt: TGTGCCAGCAGCCCTACCCCTACAGGGCCCAACAATGAGCAGTTCTTC
v_gene: TRBV5-4; abundance: .; j_gene: TRBJ2-7; d_gene: .; CDR3aa: CASSLDGVRQYF; CDR3nt: TGTGCCAGCAGCTTGGATGGGGTCAGGCAGTACTTC
v_gene: TRBV7-9; abundance: .; j_gene: TRBJ1-2; d_gene: .; CDR3aa: CASLISGDIDGYTF; CDR3nt: TGTGCCAGCCTTATCTCAGGGGACATCGATGGCTACACCTTC
v_gene: TRBV7-2; abundance: .; j_gene: TRBJ1-2; d_gene: .; CDR3aa: CASSTRRINYGYTF; CDR3nt: TGTGCCAGCAGCACCCGACGGATTAACTATGGCTACACCTTC
v_gene: TRBV4-3; abundance: few; j_gene: TRBJ1-1; d_gene: .; CDR3aa: CASSPGPRGDTEAFF; CDR3nt: TGCGCCAGCAGCCCCGGCCCGAGGGGGGACACTGAAGCTTTCTTT
v_gene: TRBV6-5; abundance: .; j_gene: TRBJ2-2; d_gene: .; CDR3aa: CASRSTVTGELFF; CDR3nt: TGTGCCAGCAGATCTACAGTTACCGGGGAGCTGTTTTTT
v_gene: TRBV19; abundance: .; j_gene: TRBJ2-2; d_gene: TRBD1; CDR3aa: CASRVSPGQGSGLLGELFF; CDR3nt: TGTGCCAGTAGAGTAAGTCCCGGACAGGGTTCGGGACTTCTCGGGGAGCTGTTTTTT
v_gene: TRBV25-1; abundance: .; j_gene: TRBJ1-1; d_gene: .; CDR3aa: CASSDIGSTEAFF; CDR3nt: TGTGCCAGCAGTGACATAGGGAGCACTGAAGCTTTCTTT
v_gene: TRBV30; abundance: once; j_gene: TRBJ2-5; d_gene: .; CDR3aa: CAWGEGYRESPQETQYF; CDR3nt: TGTGCCTGGGGGGAGGGGTACAGGGAATCGCCCCAAGAGACCCAGTACTTC